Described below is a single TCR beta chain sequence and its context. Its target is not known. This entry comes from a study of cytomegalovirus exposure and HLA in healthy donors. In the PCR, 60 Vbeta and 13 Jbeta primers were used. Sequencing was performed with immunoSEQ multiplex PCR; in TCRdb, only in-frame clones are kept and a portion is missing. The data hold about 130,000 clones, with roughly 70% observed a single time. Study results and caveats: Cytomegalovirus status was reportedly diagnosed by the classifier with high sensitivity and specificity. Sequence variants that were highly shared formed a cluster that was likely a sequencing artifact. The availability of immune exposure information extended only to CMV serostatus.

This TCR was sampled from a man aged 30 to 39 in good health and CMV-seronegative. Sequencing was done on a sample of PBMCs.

The DNA for the CDR3 is TGCGCCAGCAGCTTTGGGCATGAGCAGTTCTTC. This encodes CASSFGHEQFF. J is TRBJ2-1 and V is TRBV5-1; the D is unclear. V dropped 2 bases and J dropped 8 bases, with 5 bases sitting between them. CDR3 length: 11 residues. Germline V CDR1 and CDR2: SGHRS, YFSETQ. Full variable domain (rest looked up from reference TRBV5-1 and TRBJ2-1): KAGVTQTPRYLIKTRGQQVTLSCSPISGHRSVSWYQQTPGQGLQFLFEYFSETQRNKGNFPGRFSGRQFSNSRSEMNVSTLELGDSALYLCASSFGHEQFFGPGTRLTVL.